The 20 T cell receptor beta chains in this list originate from one sample, sequenced in a study of blood T cell repertoires in COVID-19. Profiling relied on immunoSEQ multiplex PCR, and the TCRdb table lists in-frame clones only, not all of them. This sample has around 280,000 clones, with roughly 87% found just once. The sequenced sample was PBMCs or T cells enriched from blood (not recorded which). The origin of the receptors is a woman aged 40 to 50 who had recovered from COVID-19.

The rearrangement uses TRBV5-4 and TRBJ1-5; 8 bases agree with TRBD1. The CDR3 is made up of 14 amino acids. V dropped 4 bases and J dropped 7; count of bases not matched to a gene: 7. Per germline, CDR1 SGHNT and CDR2 YYREEE (reference sequence). CDR3 in amino acids: CASSDQGARQPQHF. CDR3 nucleotide sequence: TGTGCCAGCAGCGATCAGGGGGCGCGACAGCCCCAGCATTTT.

This chain uses TRBV14 with TRBJ2-1, with 7 bases lining up with TRBD2. The CDR3 has 16 amino acids. Germline V gene data show CDR1 as SGHDN and CDR2 as FVKESK. The junction had 6 bases not matched to a gene; V was cut back by 4 bases and J by 0 bases. The CDR3 DNA reads as TGTGCCAGCAGCCGAACTAGCGCGAGCTCCTACAATGAGCAGTTCTTC. As protein: CASSRTSASSYNEQFF. Looking up the rest from reference TRBV14 and TRBJ2-1 gives the full variable domain: EAGVTQFPSHSVIEKGQTVTLRCDPISGHDNLYWYRRVMGKEIKFLLHFVKESKQDESGMPNNRFLAERTGGTYSTLKVQPAELEDSGVYFCASSRTSASSYNEQFFGPGTRLTVL.

The CDR3 loop is CASSLMGLGLTYEQYF. Here the CDR3 DNA reads TGTGCCAGCAGCTTAATGGGACTAGGGCTAACGTACGAGCAGTACTTC. The V and J genes are TRBV7-8 and TRBJ2-7; 8 bases agree with TRBD2. J was trimmed by 4 bases and V by 2 bases; bases with no gene match: 10. The CDR3 runs to 16 residues. Germline CDR1 reads SGHVS; CDR2 reads FQNEAQ.

V gene TRBV30 combines with J gene TRBJ2-1, with D perhaps TRBD2 (6 bases). Per the germline V gene, CDR1 is GTSNPN and CDR2 is SVGIG (reference sequence). Trimming left V 0 bases short and J 5 bases short, with 14 bases between. This CDR3 is 15 amino acids long. Here the CDR3 reads CAWSVSLAVNNEQFF. The CDR3 DNA is TGTGCCTGGAGTGTTTCTTTAGCGGTGAACAATGAGCAGTTCTTC.

The chain combines TRBV7-9 with TRBJ2-7; TRBD1 might be the D (5 bases). Deletions cut 5 bases from V and 2 bases from J, with 13 bases between. The germline CDR1 and CDR2 sequences are SEHNR and FQNEAQ (reference sequence). This CDR3 has 14 amino acids. As DNA, the CDR3 is TGTGCCAGCAGCCCTTCGACAGTTCCCTACGAGCAGTACTTC. It codes for CASSPSTVPYEQYF. Full variable domain (outside the CDR3, taken from reference TRBV7-9 and TRBJ2-7): DTGVSQNPRHKITKRGQNVTFRCDPISEHNRLYWYRQTLGQGPEFLTYFQNEAQLEKSRLLSDRFSAERPKGSFSTLEIQRTEQGDSAMYLCASSPSTVPYEQYFGPGTRLTVT.

This rearrangement joins TRBV29-1 to TRBJ2-5, with 7 bases identical to TRBD1. V trimming: 4 bases; J trimming: 1 base; junction bases outside the gene matches: 9. This CDR3 spans 15 amino acids. Germline CDR1 SQVTM, CDR2 ANQGSEA. For the CDR3, the DNA is TGCAGCGTTGGACAGACAGGGCCACCCCAAGAGACCCAGTACTTC. This gives the protein CSVGQTGPPQETQYF.

The J gene is TRBJ1-5, the V gene TRBV28; D may be TRBD1 (5 bases). Germline V gene data show CDR1 as MDHEN and CDR2 as SYDVKM. Trimming took off 5 bases at V and 7 bases at J, with 15 bases between the two ends. The CDR3 covers 14 residues. The CDR3 protein is CASSPRVGGQPQHF. The CDR3 nucleotides read TGTGCCAGCAGTCCCCGGGTGGGGGGACAGCCCCAGCATTTT. Combining the CDR3 with reference TRBV28 and TRBJ1-5 gives the whole variable domain DVKVTQSSRYLVKRTGEKVFLECVQDMDHENMFWYRQDPGLGLRLIYFSYDVKMKEKGDIPEGYSVSREKKERFSLILESASTNQTSMYLCASSPRVGGQPQHFGDGTRLSIL.

The CDR3 region has the DNA TGTGCCAGCAGCTTTACGGGAGCCCCAGATACGCAGTATTTT. Encoded protein: CASSFTGAPDTQYF. This chain joins TRBV7-2 and TRBJ2-3; D may be TRBD2 (6 bases). Germline CDR1 is SGHTA and CDR2 is FQGNSA. Trimming left V 3 bases short and J 4 bases short, with 11 bases between. The CDR3 contains 14 residues.

The gene calls are TRBV5-4 and TRBJ1-2; TRBD1 aligns across 7 bases. CDR3 length equals 13 residues. V lost 6 bases to trimming and J lost 2 bases; unmatched junction nucleotides: 4. Looked up from germline, CDR1 is SGHNT and CDR2 is YYREEE (reference sequence). DNA for the CDR3: TGTGCCAGCAAGTCGACAGGGAACTATGGCTACACCTTC. Translating it yields CASKSTGNYGYTF.

The chain combines TRBV11-1 with TRBJ2-1, with 7 nucleotides matching TRBD1. The CDR3 has 14 residues. Trimming at V came to 10 bases and at J to 4 bases, leaving 10 bases not matched to a gene. Per the germline V gene, CDR1 is SGHAT and CDR2 is FQDESV (reference sequence). CDR3: CATSTGTVYNEQFF. The CDR3 region has the DNA TGTGCCACATCCACCGGGACAGTGTACAATGAGCAGTTCTTC.

This clone was counted once. The chain couples TRBV2 to TRBJ2-2; 8 bases fit TRBD2. The CDR3 totals 15 residues. Germline assignment: CDR1 SNHLY and CDR2 FYNNEI. The junction had 13 bases not matched to a gene; V was cut back by 10 bases and J by 6 bases. CDR3: CANRPAGGRAGELFF. In nucleotides, the CDR3 is TGTGCCAACAGGCCCGCGGGAGGCCGGGCCGGGGAGCTGTTTTTT.

The chain employs TRBV4-2 and TRBJ2-5, with TRBD1 as a possible D gene (6 bases). V gave up 1 base and J gave up 5 bases, with 14 bases separating them. Germline V lookup: CDR1 LGHNA, CDR2 YNFKEQ. The CDR3 spans 15 residues. The CDR3 bases are TGTGCCAGCAGCCAAGGTATTACAGGGATGGAGACCCAGTACTTC. The encoded protein is CASSQGITGMETQYF.

The chain employs TRBV27 and TRBJ1-5, with 9 bases lining up with TRBD1. The germline CDR1 and CDR2 sequences are MNHEY and SMNVEV (reference sequence). The CDR3 has 17 residues. The CDR3 spells CATGRDRALCSNQPQHF. CDR3 coding DNA: TGTGCAACCGGCCGGGACAGGGCGCTGTGCAGCAATCAGCCCCAGCATTTT.

The rearrangement uses TRBV6-1 and TRBJ1-4; D perhaps matches TRBD1 (6 bases). Germline values: CDR1 MNHNS, CDR2 SASEGT. V was cut by 1 base and J by 5 bases, with 8 bases left in between. The CDR3 extends over 14 amino acids. CDR3 sequence reads: CASSEDRVNEKLFF. CDR3 nucleotide sequence: TGTGCCAGCAGTGAAGACAGGGTAAATGAAAAACTGTTTTTT.

The V gene is TRBV27, the J gene TRBJ2-7; TRBD1 aligns across 7 bases. Looked up from germline, CDR1 is MNHEY and CDR2 is SMNVEV (reference sequence). CDR3 length: 14 amino acids. The J segment lost 3 bases and the V segment lost 3 bases, leaving 5 bases of the junction unmatched. The chain's CDR3 is CASSLSGTDYEQYF. CDR3 DNA: TGTGCCAGCAGTTTGTCCGGGACAGACTACGAGCAGTACTTC.

The rearrangement links TRBV7-8 to TRBJ2-5; possible D gene TRBD2, 7 bases. The length of the CDR3 is 13 residues. V shed 6 bases and J shed 2 bases, with 10 bases lying between them. Germline V gene data show CDR1 as SGHVS and CDR2 as FQNEAQ. The CDR3: CASRGGLQETQYF. Here the CDR3 DNA reads TGTGCCAGCAGGGGGGGGCTACAAGAGACCCAGTACTTC.

This sequence joins TRBV2 and TRBJ1-4, with unresolved D. V lost 6 bases to trimming and J lost 8 bases, with 19 bases between them. This CDR3 is 15 amino acids long. Germline CDR1 and CDR2: SNHLY and FYNNEI. For the CDR3, the DNA is TGTGCCAGCAGCTCCGGTCACCACAAGACAGAAAAACTGTTTTTT. Translated, it gives CASSSGHHKTEKLFF. The whole variable domain, filled in from reference TRBV2 and TRBJ1-4, reads EPEVTQTPSHQVTQMGQEVILRCVPISNHLYFYWYRQILGQKVEFLVSFYNNEISEKSEIFDDQFSVERPDGSNFTLKIRSTKLEDSAMYFCASSSGHHKTEKLFFGSGTQLSVL.

The rearrangement joins TRBV14 to TRBJ2-1; D possibly corresponds to TRBD2 (5 bases). V lost 3 bases and J 0 bases, leaving 15 bases between the germline ends. This CDR3 comprises 17 residues. Germline CDR1 reads SGHDN; CDR2 reads FVKESK. CDR3 sequence: CASSQKLWRSSYNEQFF. CDR3 nucleotides: TGTGCCAGCAGCCAGAAACTCTGGAGGAGCTCCTACAATGAGCAGTTCTTC.

The rearrangement uses TRBV6-5 and TRBJ1-1; 7 bases fit TRBD1. The germline gives CDR1 MNHEY, CDR2 SVGAGI. The CDR3 runs 14 residues. The junction had 4 bases not matched to a gene; V was cut back by 6 bases and J by 0 bases. CDR3 bases: TGTGCCAGCAGAACAGGGGTTATGAACACTGAAGCTTTCTTT. Residues: CASRTGVMNTEAFF.

The CDR3 reads CASRPRQTGPNYGYTF. CDR3 DNA: TGTGCCAGCAGACCCCGACAGACAGGACCGAACTATGGCTACACCTTC. The chain recombines TRBV6-6 with TRBJ1-2; D is perhaps TRBD1 (6 bases). The length of the CDR3 is 16 residues. Germline-derived CDR1 and CDR2 are MNHNY and SVGAGI (reference sequence). Trimming removed 6 bases from V and 2 bases from J, with 19 bases in between.